Listed below are T cell receptor beta chains from one sample, sequenced in a study of T cell responses to AZD1222 COVID-19 vaccine. Generated by immunoSEQ multiplex PCR, the TCRdb table keeps only in-frame clones and is missing some. The data contain 60,000 to 75,000 clones, roughly 88% of them singletons. Specimen: peripheral blood, collected on day 0 of AZD1222 vaccination. These receptors came from an adult in good health. CDR3s include the opening cysteine and the closing phenylalanine or tryptophan. Each record gives: J gene, V gene, clone size, CDR3 protein. Clone size, where shown, is once, few, many, or a class for clones that have expanded.

TRBJ2-2 TRBV21-1 NA CASRVTGELFF
TRBJ2-4 TRBV7-8 once CASSLREQDIQYF
TRBJ2-6 TRBV15 NA CATSSSLGTGKGANVLTF
TRBJ2-7 TRBV19 NA CASSPEDRYEQYF
TRBJ2-1 TRBV5-6 NA CASSPGESSYNEQFF
TRBJ2-1 TRBV29-1 NA CSVSGGYNEQFF
TRBJ2-7 TRBV6-5 once CASSYFSGDSHEQYF
TRBJ1-2 TRBV4-1 few CASSQQGNYGYTF
TRBJ2-5 TRBV7-2 NA CASSLAGGTQETQYF
TRBJ1-1 TRBV5-8 NA CASSLGQGRTEAFF
TRBJ2-3 TRBV19 NA CASSQGGLGLAGTDTQYF
TRBJ2-1 TRBV11-2 NA CASSLGQPYNEQFF
TRBJ1-5 TRBV28 NA CASSPNQPQHF
TRBJ2-3 TRBV4-2 once CASSQGILGGGGTDTQYF
TRBJ1-2 TRBV5-1 NA CASSPGGGINYGYTF
TRBJ2-1 TRBV18 NA CASSVGAGSGNEQFF
TRBJ2-6 TRBV11-2 NA CASSTPKQGIGANVLTF
TRBJ2-6 TRBV19 NA CASRTGSSGANVLTF
TRBJ1-1 TRBV2 NA CASSFSFDAEAFF
TRBJ2-1 TRBV7-2 NA CASSLVTGGGEQFF
TRBJ1-2 TRBV2 NA CASSEAPGQPNYGYTF
TRBJ2-1 TRBV2 NA CASSLTGPTYNEQFF
TRBJ2-5 TRBV30 NA CAWSTYETQYF
TRBJ1-2 TRBV6-4 NA CASSDSSRGYGYTF
TRBJ1-1 TRBV11-2 NA CASSFTRGSLQAFF
TRBJ2-2 TRBV19 NA CASMVEGNTGELFF
TRBJ2-1 TRBV9 NA CASSSPWSGEQFF
TRBJ2-7 TRBV4-3 NA CASSPGRGRGRYEQYF
TRBJ2-3 TRBV5-1 NA CASSLALAVTDTQYF
TRBJ2-1 TRBV24-1 NA CATSKAPVGEQFF
TRBJ2-5 TRBV5-4 NA CASSSYLAGGLETQYF
TRBJ1-1 TRBV2 NA CASKTQGGPTEAFF
TRBJ2-7 TRBV5-1 few CASSLAASSEQYF
TRBJ2-7 TRBV29-1 NA CSVSRGGPGNEQYF
TRBJ2-6 TRBV7-9 NA CASSRAPVRSASGANVLTF
TRBJ2-1 TRBV11-3 NA CASSPVAGVNNEQFF
TRBJ2-1 TRBV5-1 NA CASSLAKGYGYNEQFF
TRBJ1-1 TRBV5-1 NA CASSYMTGANTEAFF
TRBJ1-1 TRBV18 NA CASSGDREGFEAFF
TRBJ1-5 TRBV3-1/TRBV3-2 NA CASSRKQPQHF
TRBJ2-7 TRBV7-8 NA CASSRGGGDYEQYF
TRBJ2-2 TRBV19 NA CASSIPALGTGELFF
TRBJ1-5 TRBV6-5 NA CASSSSGQYNQPQHF
TRBJ2-1 TRBV5-1 NA CASSLAGQDRGLGQFF
TRBJ1-1 TRBV5-4 NA CASSAPPVRNTEAFF